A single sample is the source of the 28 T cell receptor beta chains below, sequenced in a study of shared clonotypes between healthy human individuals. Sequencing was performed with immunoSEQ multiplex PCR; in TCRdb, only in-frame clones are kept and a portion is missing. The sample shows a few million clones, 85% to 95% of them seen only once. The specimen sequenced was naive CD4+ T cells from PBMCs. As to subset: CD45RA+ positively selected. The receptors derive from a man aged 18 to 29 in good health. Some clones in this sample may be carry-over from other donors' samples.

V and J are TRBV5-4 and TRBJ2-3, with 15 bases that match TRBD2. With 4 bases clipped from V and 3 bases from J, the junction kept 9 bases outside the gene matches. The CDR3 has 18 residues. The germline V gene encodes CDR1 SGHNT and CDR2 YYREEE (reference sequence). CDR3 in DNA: TGTGCCAGCAGCCCAGTCCCGGGACTAGCGGGAGGAACAGATACGCAGTATTTT. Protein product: CASSPVPGLAGGTDTQYF.

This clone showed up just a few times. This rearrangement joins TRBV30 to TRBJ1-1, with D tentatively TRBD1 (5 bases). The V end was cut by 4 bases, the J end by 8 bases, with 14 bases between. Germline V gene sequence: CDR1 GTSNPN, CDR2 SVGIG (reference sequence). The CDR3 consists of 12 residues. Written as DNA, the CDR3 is TGTGCCTGGATGCAGGGAAGCGCCGAAGCTTTCTTT. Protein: CAWMQGSAEAFF.

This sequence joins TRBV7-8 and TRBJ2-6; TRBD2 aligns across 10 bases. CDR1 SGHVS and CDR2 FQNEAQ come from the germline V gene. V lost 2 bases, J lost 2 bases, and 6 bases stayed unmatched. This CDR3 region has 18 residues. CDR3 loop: CASSLRLAGATGANVLTF. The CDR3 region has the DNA TGTGCCAGCAGCTTACGCCTAGCGGGGGCCACTGGGGCCAACGTCCTGACTTTC.

CDR3 in amino acids: CASSGLGAGLREQYF. Written as DNA, the CDR3 is TGTGCCAGCAGTGGGCTGGGGGCGGGTCTCCGCGAGCAGTACTTC. The rearrangement joins TRBV2 to TRBJ2-7, with D possibly being TRBD1 (6 bases). The V gene lost 4 bases and the J gene lost 6 bases, with 19 bases spanning the gap. The germline V gene encodes CDR1 SNHLY and CDR2 FYNNEI. This CDR3 contains 15 residues.

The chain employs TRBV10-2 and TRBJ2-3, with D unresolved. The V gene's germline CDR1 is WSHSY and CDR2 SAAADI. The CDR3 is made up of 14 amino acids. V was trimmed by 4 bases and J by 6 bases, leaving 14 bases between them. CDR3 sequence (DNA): TGCGCCAGCAGTGTCCGGCTGGGGTTTGATACGCAGTATTTT. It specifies CASSVRLGFDTQYF.

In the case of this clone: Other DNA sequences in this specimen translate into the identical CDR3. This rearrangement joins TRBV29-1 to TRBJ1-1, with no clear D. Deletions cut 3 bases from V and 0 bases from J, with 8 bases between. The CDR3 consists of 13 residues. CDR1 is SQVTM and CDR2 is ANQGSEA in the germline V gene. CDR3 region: CSVEKPLNTEAFF. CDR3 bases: TGCAGCGTTGAGAAGCCCTTGAACACTGAAGCTTTCTTT.

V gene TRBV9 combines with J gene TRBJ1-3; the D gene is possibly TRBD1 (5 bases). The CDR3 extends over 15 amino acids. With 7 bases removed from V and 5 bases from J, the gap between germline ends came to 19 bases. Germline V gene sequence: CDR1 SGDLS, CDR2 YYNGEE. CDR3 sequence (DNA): TGTGCCAGCTCCCTTGAGGGGCAGGGAAGAAACACCATATATTTT. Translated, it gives CASSLEGQGRNTIYF.

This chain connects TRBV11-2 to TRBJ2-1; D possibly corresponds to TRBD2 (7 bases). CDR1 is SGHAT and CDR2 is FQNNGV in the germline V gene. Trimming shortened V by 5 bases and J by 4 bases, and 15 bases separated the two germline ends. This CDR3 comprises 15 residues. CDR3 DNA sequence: TGTGCCAGCAGCCCGGGGGGCGCAGGGTACAATGAGCAGTTCTTC. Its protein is CASSPGGAGYNEQFF.

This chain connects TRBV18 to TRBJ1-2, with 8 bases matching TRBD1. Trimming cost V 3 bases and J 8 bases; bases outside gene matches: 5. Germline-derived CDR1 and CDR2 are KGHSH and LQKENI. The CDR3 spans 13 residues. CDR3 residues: CASSPTTGEGYTF. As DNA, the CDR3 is TGTGCCAGCTCACCTACGACAGGGGAAGGCTACACCTTC.

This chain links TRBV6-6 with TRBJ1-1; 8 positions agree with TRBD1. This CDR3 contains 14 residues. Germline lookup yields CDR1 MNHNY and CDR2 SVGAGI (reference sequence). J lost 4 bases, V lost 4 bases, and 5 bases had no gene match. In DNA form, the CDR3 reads TGTGCCAGCAGTTTACCAACAGGGGGCACTGAAGCTTTCTTT. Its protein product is CASSLPTGGTEAFF.

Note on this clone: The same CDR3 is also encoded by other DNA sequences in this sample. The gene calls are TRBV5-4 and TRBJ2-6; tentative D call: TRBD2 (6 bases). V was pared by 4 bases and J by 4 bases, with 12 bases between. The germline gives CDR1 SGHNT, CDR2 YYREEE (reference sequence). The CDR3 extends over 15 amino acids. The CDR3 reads CASSRGGPGANVLTF. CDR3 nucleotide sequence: TGTGCCAGCAGCCGAGGAGGGCCGGGGGCCAACGTCCTGACTTTC.

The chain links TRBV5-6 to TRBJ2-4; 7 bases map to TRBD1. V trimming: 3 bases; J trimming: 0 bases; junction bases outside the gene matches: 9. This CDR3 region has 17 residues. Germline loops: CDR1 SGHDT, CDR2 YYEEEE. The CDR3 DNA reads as TGTGCCAGCAGCTACCGGGACAGCCTCCGAGCCAAAAACATTCAGTACTTC. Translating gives CASSYRDSLRAKNIQYF.

The CDR3 is CASRPPGLAIYEQYF. CDR3 in DNA: TGTGCCAGCAGACCACCGGGACTAGCGATCTACGAGCAGTACTTC. V is TRBV6-5 and J is TRBJ2-7, with 10 bases matching TRBD2. V shed 6 bases, J shed 3 bases, and the junction held 8 bases outside the gene matches. Germline V gives CDR1 MNHEY, CDR2 SVGAGI. This CDR3 has 15 residues.

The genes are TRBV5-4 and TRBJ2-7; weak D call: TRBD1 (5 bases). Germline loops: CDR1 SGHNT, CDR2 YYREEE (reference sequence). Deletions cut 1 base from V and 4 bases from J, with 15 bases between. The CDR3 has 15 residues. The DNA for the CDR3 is TGTGCCAGCAGCTTGAGGCCAGGGTTTTCGTACGAGCAGTACTTC. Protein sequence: CASSLRPGFSYEQYF.

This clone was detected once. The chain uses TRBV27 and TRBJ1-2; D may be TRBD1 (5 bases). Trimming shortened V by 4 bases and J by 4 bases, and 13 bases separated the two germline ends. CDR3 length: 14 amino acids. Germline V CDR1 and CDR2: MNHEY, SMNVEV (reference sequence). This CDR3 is CASSSSRTPYGYTF. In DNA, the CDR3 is TGTGCCAGCAGTTCCTCCCGGACACCCTATGGCTACACCTTC.

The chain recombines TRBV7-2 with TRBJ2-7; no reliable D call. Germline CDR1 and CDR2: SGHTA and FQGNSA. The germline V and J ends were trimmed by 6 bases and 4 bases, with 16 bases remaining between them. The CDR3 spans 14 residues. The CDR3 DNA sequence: TGTGCCAGCAGAGCTTCTCGACTTAATTACGAGCAGTACTTC. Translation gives CASRASRLNYEQYF.

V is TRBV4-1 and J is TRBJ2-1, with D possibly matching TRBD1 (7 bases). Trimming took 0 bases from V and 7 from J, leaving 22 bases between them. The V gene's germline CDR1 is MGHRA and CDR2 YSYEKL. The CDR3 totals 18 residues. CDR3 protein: CASSQEFRGDLWDNEQFF. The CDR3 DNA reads TGCGCCAGCAGCCAAGAGTTCAGGGGGGACCTATGGGATAATGAGCAGTTCTTC.

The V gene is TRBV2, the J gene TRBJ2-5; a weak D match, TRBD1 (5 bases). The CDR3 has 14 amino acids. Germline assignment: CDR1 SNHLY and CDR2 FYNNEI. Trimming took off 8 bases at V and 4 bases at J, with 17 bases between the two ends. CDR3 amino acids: CASSISGFGETQYF. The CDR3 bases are TGTGCCAGCTCCATATCAGGGTTTGGAGAGACCCAGTACTTC.

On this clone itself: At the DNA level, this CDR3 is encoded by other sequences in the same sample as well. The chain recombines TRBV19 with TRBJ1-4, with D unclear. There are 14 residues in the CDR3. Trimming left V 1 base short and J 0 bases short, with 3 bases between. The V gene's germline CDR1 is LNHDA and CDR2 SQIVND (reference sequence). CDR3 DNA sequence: TGTGCCAGTAGTATAGGGCCAACTAATGAAAAACTGTTTTTT. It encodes CASSIGPTNEKLFF.

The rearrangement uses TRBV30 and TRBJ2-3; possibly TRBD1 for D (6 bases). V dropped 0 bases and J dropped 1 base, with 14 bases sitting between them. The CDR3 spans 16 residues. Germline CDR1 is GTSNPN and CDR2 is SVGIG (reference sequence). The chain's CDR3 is CAWSVPGQQGTDTQYF. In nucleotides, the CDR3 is TGTGCCTGGAGTGTACCCGGACAGCAAGGCACAGATACGCAGTATTTT. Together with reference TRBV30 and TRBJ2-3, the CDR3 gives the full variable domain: SQTIHQWPATLVQPVGSPLSLECTVEGTSNPNLYWYRQAAGRGLQLLFYSVGIGQISSEVPQNLSASRPQDRQFILSSKKLLLSDSGFYLCAWSVPGQQGTDTQYFGPGTRLTVL.

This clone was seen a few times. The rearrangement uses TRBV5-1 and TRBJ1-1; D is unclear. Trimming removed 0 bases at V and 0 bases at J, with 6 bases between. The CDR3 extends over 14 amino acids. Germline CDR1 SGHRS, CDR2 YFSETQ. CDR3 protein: CASSLERVNTEAFF. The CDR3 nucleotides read TGCGCCAGCAGCTTGGAACGGGTGAACACTGAAGCTTTCTTT.

As DNA, the CDR3 is TGTGCCAGCAGCTTACCGGGACAGCCGTACGAGCAGTACTTC. This gives the protein CASSLPGQPYEQYF. J is TRBJ2-7 and V is TRBV5-4, with 7 positions matching TRBD1. This CDR3 has 14 residues. The V gene's germline CDR1 is SGHNT and CDR2 YYREEE (reference sequence). The V gene end was trimmed by 2 bases and the J gene end by 4 bases; junction bases not matched to a gene: 6. Combining the CDR3 with reference TRBV5-4 and TRBJ2-7 gives the whole variable domain ETGVTQSPTHLIKTRGQQVTLRCSSQSGHNTVSWYQQALGQGPQFIFQYYREEENGRGNFPPRFSGLQFPNYSSELNVNALELDDSALYLCASSLPGQPYEQYFGPGTRLTVT.

CDR3 region: CASSLSGGAEAFF. The CDR3 DNA reads TGTGCCAGCAGCTTATCCGGGGGAGCTGAAGCTTTCTTT. The V gene is TRBV5-4, the J gene TRBJ1-1; TRBD1 might be the D (5 bases). This CDR3 has 13 amino acids. Germline V gene sequence: CDR1 SGHNT, CDR2 YYREEE (reference sequence). Trimming pared 2 bases from V and 6 bases from J, leaving 11 bases between.

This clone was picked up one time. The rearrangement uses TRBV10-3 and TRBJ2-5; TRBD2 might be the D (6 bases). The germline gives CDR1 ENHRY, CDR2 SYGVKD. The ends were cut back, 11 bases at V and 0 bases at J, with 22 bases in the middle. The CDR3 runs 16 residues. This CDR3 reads CAVGLRDWRYQETQYF. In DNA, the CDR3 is TGTGCCGTCGGCCTAAGGGACTGGAGATACCAAGAGACCCAGTACTTC.

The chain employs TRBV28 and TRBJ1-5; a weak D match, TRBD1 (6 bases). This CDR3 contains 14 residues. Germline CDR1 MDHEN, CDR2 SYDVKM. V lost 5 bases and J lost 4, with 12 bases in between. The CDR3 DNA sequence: TGTGCCAGCAGTGGACAGTTGGGTAATCAGCCCCAGCATTTT. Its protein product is CASSGQLGNQPQHF.

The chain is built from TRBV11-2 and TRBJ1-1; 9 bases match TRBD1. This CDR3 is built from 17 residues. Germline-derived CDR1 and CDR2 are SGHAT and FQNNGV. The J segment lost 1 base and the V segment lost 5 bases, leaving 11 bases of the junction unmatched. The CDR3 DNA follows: TGTGCCAGCAGCCCCGGGACAGGGTTGACAGAGAACACTGAAGCTTTCTTT. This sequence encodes CASSPGTGLTENTEAFF.

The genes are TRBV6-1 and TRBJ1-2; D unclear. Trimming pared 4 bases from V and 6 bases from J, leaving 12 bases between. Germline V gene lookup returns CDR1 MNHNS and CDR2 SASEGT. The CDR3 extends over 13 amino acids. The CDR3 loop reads CASSGIRGDGYTF. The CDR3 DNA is TGTGCCAGCAGTGGGATACGGGGTGATGGCTACACCTTC.

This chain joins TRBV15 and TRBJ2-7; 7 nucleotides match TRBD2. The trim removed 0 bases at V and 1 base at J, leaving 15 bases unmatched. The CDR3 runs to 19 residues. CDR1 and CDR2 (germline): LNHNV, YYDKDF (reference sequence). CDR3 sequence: CATSREPRGGSLRSYEQYF. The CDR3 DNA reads TGTGCCACCAGCAGAGAGCCCCGCGGCGGGAGTCTCAGGTCCTACGAGCAGTACTTC. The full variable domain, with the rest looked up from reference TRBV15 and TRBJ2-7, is DAMVIQNPRYQVTQFGKPVTLSCSQTLNHNVMYWYQQKSSQAPKLLFHYYDKDFNNEADTPDNFQSRRPNTSFCFLDIRSPGLGDTAMYLCATSREPRGGSLRSYEQYFGPGTRLTVT.